The clone carrying this TCR beta chain was counted only a few times. The time point is: sample taken at primary tumor resection. Whole RNA came from tumor, nontumor lung or frozen PBMC and was sequenced without being sorted. The sample belongs to a study of spatial heterogeneity in lung cancer. TCRdb re-derived calls from the 5' RACE reads in MiXCR, one entry per CDR3 protein. Here the sample spans roughly 79,000 distinct CDR3 sequences, 10% to 15% being singletons. CDR1 and CDR2 from the germline V gene are SGHVS and FQNEAQ. The ends were cut back, 4 bases at V and 8 bases at J, with 15 bases in the middle. The CDR3 runs 14 residues.

The receptor was isolated from a male donor with early-stage non-small cell lung cancer. Sequences were derived from PBMCs, sampled at surgery. The rearrangement joins TRBV7-8 to TRBJ2-1, with no clear D. The CDR3 sequence is CASSSRWGRDEQFF. The DNA for the CDR3 is TGTGCCAGCAGCTCAAGGTGGGGAAGGGATGAGCAGTTCTTC.